This T cell receptor beta chain was recorded in a study of PD-1 blockade in mismatch repair-deficient tumors. Study details: All were previously treated, progressing patients with around eleven mismatch repair-deficient cancer types.

Assay: immunoSEQ multiplex PCR; the TCRdb copy retains only in-frame clones and omits some. The sample has 49,000 or so clones, 81% seen once; the top ten hold about 8.1%. Germline CDR1 reads KGHSH; CDR2 reads LQKENI. The CDR3 runs to 16 residues. V was clipped by 4 bases and J by 4 bases, with 18 bases between them. The specimen was peripheral blood, collected roughly 19 weeks after starting pembrolizumab. The chain uses TRBV18 and TRBJ2-3, with a weak D call TRBD1 (5 bases). This clonotype originated in an adult with mismatch repair-deficient cancer. CDR3 in DNA: TGTGCCAGCTCACTAAATTTAGGACAAAGCGCAGATACGCAGTATTTT. Translation: CASSLNLGQSADTQYF.